A single count supports the clone carrying this T cell receptor beta chain. These data belong to a study of blood T cell repertoires in COVID-19. Germline V gene sequence: CDR1 SNHLY, CDR2 FYNNEI. CDR3 length: 11 amino acids. The V gene lost 8 bases and the J gene lost 3 bases, with 8 bases spanning the gap. The assay was immunoSEQ multiplex PCR, and TCRdb's table has in-frame clones only and misses some. The table lists about 130,000 clones, roughly 88% of them singletons. The J gene is TRBJ2-7, the V gene TRBV2, with unresolved D. Sample: peripheral blood. The clonotype comes from a man aged 45-65 years with acute or convalescent COVID-19. The CDR3 is CASLNGYEQYF. The CDR3 DNA reads TGTGCCAGCCTCAACGGCTACGAGCAGTACTTC.